The 9 T cell receptor beta chains below were found in one sample sequenced in a study of cytomegalovirus exposure and HLA in healthy donors. PCR was performed using 60 Vbeta and 13 Jbeta primers. This table comes from immunoSEQ multiplex PCR, and its TCRdb copy is limited to in-frame clones, with some not included. Here the sample spans around 180,000 clones, 85% being singletons. The source material was PBMCs. All receptors come from a boy between 2 and 10 years old in good health and CMV-seronegative.

The chain uses TRBV7-6 and TRBJ2-3; 7 bases are a match to TRBD1. After removal of 4 bases from V and 4 bases from J, the junction contained 14 bases not matched to a gene. The CDR3 covers 17 residues. Germline lookup yields CDR1 SGHVS and CDR2 FNYEAQ. CDR3: CASSSSPYRGSPDTQYF. The CDR3 region has the DNA TGTGCCAGCAGCTCCAGCCCTTACAGGGGTTCGCCAGATACGCAGTATTTT.

The chain couples TRBV30 to TRBJ1-6; D is possibly TRBD1 (5 bases). The CDR3 contains 15 residues. V lost 0 bases to trimming and J lost 9 bases, with 15 bases between them. The V gene's germline CDR1 is GTSNPN and CDR2 SVGIG (reference sequence). CDR3 amino acids: CAWSVRGDRSSPLHF. CDR3 nucleotides: TGTGCCTGGAGTGTGCGGGGAGACAGATCTTCACCCCTCCACTTT.

The J gene is TRBJ1-1, the V gene TRBV5-1; D is possibly TRBD1 (6 bases). Germline CDR1 SGHRS, CDR2 YFSETQ. The CDR3 is made up of 15 amino acids. The V end was cut by 4 bases, the J end by 4 bases, with 17 bases between. CDR3 amino acids: CASSATQGVGTEAFF. Written as DNA, the CDR3 is TGCGCCAGCAGCGCCACACAGGGCGTGGGCACTGAAGCTTTCTTT.

This clone has just a few counts. The V and J genes are TRBV4-1 and TRBJ2-3; D unresolved. The germline V gene has CDR1 MGHRA and CDR2 YSYEKL. V lost 3 bases and J lost 6, with 7 bases in between. The CDR3 totals 12 residues. CDR3 protein: CASSHPLDTQYF. CDR3 coding DNA: TGCGCCAGCAGCCACCCCTTGGATACGCAGTATTTT.

The V gene is TRBV7-9, the J gene TRBJ1-2; no firm D call. The germline V and J ends were trimmed by 5 bases and 2 bases, with 18 bases remaining between them. Germline V gene lookup returns CDR1 SEHNR and CDR2 FQNEAQ (reference sequence). The CDR3 has 16 residues. The CDR3: CASSPEGRVINYGYTF. In DNA, the CDR3 is TGTGCCAGCAGCCCGGAAGGGCGGGTGATAAACTATGGCTACACCTTC.

There are a few counts of this clone. The chain links TRBV19 to TRBJ1-6, with 7 bases fitting TRBD1. This CDR3 contains 18 residues. Germline V lookup: CDR1 LNHDA, CDR2 SQIVND (reference sequence). The V segment lost 5 bases and the J segment 0 bases; nucleotides outside the gene matches: 10. The DNA for the CDR3 is TGTGCCAGTAGTTTCTTAAGGACAGGTGACTCCTATAATTCACCCCTCCACTTT. Its translation is CASSFLRTGDSYNSPLHF.

V gene TRBV10-3 combines with J gene TRBJ2-5; D is perhaps TRBD2 (5 bases). This CDR3 comprises 15 residues. Germline values: CDR1 ENHRY, CDR2 SYGVKD. V was pared by 0 bases and J by 4 bases, with 12 bases between. Here the CDR3 reads CAISESRGSGETQYF. The CDR3 DNA is TGTGCCATCAGTGAGTCCCGGGGTTCGGGAGAGACCCAGTACTTC.

This clone occurred a few times. V is TRBV7-2 and J is TRBJ2-7; 12 bases are a match to TRBD2. The length of the CDR3 is 15 residues. J gave up 3 bases and V 6 bases, and 6 bases lay outside the gene matches. Germline CDR1 is SGHTA and CDR2 is FQGNSA. The CDR3 DNA follows: TGTGCCAGCAGAAAACCGGGACTAGCGGGCTACGAGCAGTACTTC. This sequence encodes CASRKPGLAGYEQYF.

The V and J genes are TRBV6-1 and TRBJ2-3, with D possibly matching TRBD1 (6 bases). Trimming removed 3 bases from V and 0 bases from J, with 16 bases in between. The CDR3 consists of 17 residues. The germline V gene has CDR1 MNHNS and CDR2 SASEGT. CDR3 in amino acids: CASSDQTGSPSTDTQYF. DNA for the CDR3: TGTGCCAGCAGTGACCAGACAGGATCCCCTAGCACAGATACGCAGTATTTT.